These 20 T cell receptor beta chains came from one sample sequenced in a study of immune cell composition in non-small cell lung cancer. The data were produced by immunoSEQ multiplex PCR, yet TCRdb's version contains in-frame clones alone and is incomplete. This table holds some 9,200 clones, 76% found once. Material for sequencing was lung tumor tissue. The receptors come from a human donor with non-small cell lung cancer.

This rearrangement joins TRBV6-4 to TRBJ2-3; 7 bases fit TRBD1. V shed 5 bases, J shed 6 bases, and the junction held 8 bases outside the gene matches. This CDR3 comprises 14 residues. From germline, CDR1 is MRHNA and CDR2 SNTAGT. DNA of the CDR3: TGTGCCAGCAGTAGAACAGGGGCCACGGATACGCAGTATTTT. Amino acid sequence: CASSRTGATDTQYF.

V is TRBV4-2 and J is TRBJ2-7; D might be TRBD2 (6 bases). The CDR3 covers 15 residues. Per germline, CDR1 LGHNA and CDR2 YNFKEQ. V was cut by 4 bases and J by 4 bases, with 17 bases left in between. In nucleotides, the CDR3 is TGTGCCAGCAGCCCCGGGACTTCTCAAGATTACGAGCAGTACTTC. It codes for CASSPGTSQDYEQYF.

The rearrangement links TRBV29-1 to TRBJ2-3; the D is unclear. Trimming took off 5 bases at V and 0 bases at J, with 9 bases between the two ends. The CDR3 extends over 13 amino acids. The germline gives CDR1 SQVTM, CDR2 ANQGSEA. CDR3 loop: CSVSIASTDTQYF. Here the CDR3 DNA reads TGCAGCGTTTCAATAGCTAGCACAGATACGCAGTATTTT.

This clone was observed a handful of times. V usage is TRBV15 and J usage is TRBJ1-1; unclear D gene. V was pared by 8 bases and J by 1 base, with 11 bases between. Germline CDR1 reads LNHNV; CDR2 reads YYDKDF (reference sequence). The CDR3 is 13 amino acids. CDR3 protein: CATEDEGNTEAFF. CDR3 nucleotide sequence: TGTGCCACCGAGGACGAGGGGAACACTGAAGCTTTCTTT.

This clone has only a few counts. This rearrangement joins TRBV7-8 to TRBJ1-2, with 7 bases that match TRBD1. V was pared by 1 base and J by 2 bases, with 4 bases of the junction left unmatched. This CDR3 spans 15 amino acids. Germline assignment: CDR1 SGHVS and CDR2 FQNEAQ. The CDR3 nucleotides are TGTGCCAGCAGCTTAGGGACGGGACAGAACTATGGCTACACCTTC. Translation gives CASSLGTGQNYGYTF. Filled out from reference TRBV7-8 and TRBJ1-2, the complete variable domain reads GAGVSQSPRYKVAKRGQDVALRCDPISGHVSLFWYQQALGQGPEFLTYFQNEAQLDKSGLPSDRFFAERPEGSVSTLKIQRTQQEDSAVYLCASSLGTGQNYGYTFGSGTRLTVV.

This chain uses TRBV10-3 with TRBJ2-7, with TRBD1 identical over 7 bases. This CDR3 is built from 14 residues. V gave up 8 bases and J gave up 3 bases; unmatched junction bases: 10. Germline assignment: CDR1 ENHRY and CDR2 SYGVKD. CDR3 loop: CAIRNVGTVYEQYF. CDR3 sequence (DNA): TGTGCCATCCGGAACGTCGGGACAGTCTACGAGCAGTACTTC.

The rearrangement links TRBV6-5 to TRBJ2-5, with 9 positions matching TRBD1. The germline gives CDR1 MNHEY, CDR2 SVGAGI. The V and J ends lost 5 bases and 7 bases, in that order; junction bases with no gene match: 8. This CDR3 region has 14 residues. In DNA form, the CDR3 reads TGTGCCAGCAGTCGAAGGACAGGGGTGGGGACCCAGTACTTC. Residues: CASSRRTGVGTQYF.

In DNA, the CDR3 is TGCAGCGCCACGGGACAGAGCTACGAGCAGTACTTC. It translates to CSATGQSYEQYF. The V gene is TRBV29-1, the J gene TRBJ2-7; 7 bases agree with TRBD1. The trim removed 7 bases at V and 3 bases at J, leaving 6 bases unmatched. The CDR3 length is 12 residues. The germline CDR1 and CDR2 sequences are SQVTM and ANQGSEA.

This chain connects TRBV4-1 to TRBJ2-4; D gene unclear. The V end lost 4 bases, the J end lost 1 base, and 5 bases lay between the germline ends. Germline values: CDR1 MGHRA, CDR2 YSYEKL. The CDR3 extends over 13 amino acids. Written as DNA, the CDR3 is TGCGCCAGCAGCCCCAGCGCCAAAAACATTCAGTACTTC. It is translated as CASSPSAKNIQYF.

This clone was detected a few times. This CDR3 is CASSLGQGPDTQYF. CDR3 bases: TGCGCCAGCAGCTTGGGGCAGGGGCCAGATACGCAGTATTTT. The genes are TRBV5-1 and TRBJ2-3, with D perhaps TRBD1 (6 bases). The CDR3 sequence is 14 residues long. The germline V gene has CDR1 SGHRS and CDR2 YFSETQ. V lost 0 bases and J 4 bases, leaving 9 bases between the germline ends.

The chain couples TRBV19 to TRBJ2-4, with 9 nucleotides matching TRBD1. There are 15 residues in the CDR3. With 3 bases clipped from V and 3 bases from J, the junction kept 3 bases outside the gene matches. Germline V gene data show CDR1 as LNHDA and CDR2 as SQIVND (reference sequence). The CDR3 DNA follows: TGTGCCAGTAGTATCGGACAGGGGAGCAAAAACATTCAGTACTTC. Protein product: CASSIGQGSKNIQYF.

This sequence joins TRBV6-5 and TRBJ1-1; TRBD1 is a possible D gene (5 bases). The CDR3 is made up of 14 amino acids. Germline assignment: CDR1 MNHEY and CDR2 SVGAGI. Trimming took off 6 bases at V and 1 base at J, with 12 bases between the two ends. The CDR3 DNA reads TGTGCCAGCAGCTACGGGGGAACGAACACTGAAGCTTTCTTT. Translated, it gives CASSYGGTNTEAFF.

The V gene is TRBV30, the J gene TRBJ2-1; D may be TRBD2 (7 bases). Trimming left V 0 bases short and J 13 bases short, with 22 bases between. This CDR3 has 15 amino acids. The germline V gene has CDR1 GTSNPN and CDR2 SVGIG (reference sequence). CDR3 nucleotides: TGTGCCTGGAGTGTAAGGGGGAGGGCCCTATATATTCAGTTCTTC. Amino acids: CAWSVRGRALYIQFF. Full variable domain (outside the CDR3, taken from reference TRBV30 and TRBJ2-1): SQTIHQWPATLVQPVGSPLSLECTVEGTSNPNLYWYRQAAGRGLQLLFYSVGIGQISSEVPQNLSASRPQDRQFILSSKKLLLSDSGFYLCAWSVRGRALYIQFFGPGTRLTVL.

This clone was observed once. The chain employs TRBV7-9 and TRBJ1-4, with 10 positions matching TRBD1. CDR3 length equals 12 residues. Looked up from germline, CDR1 is SEHNR and CDR2 is FQNEAQ (reference sequence). Trimming cost V 8 bases and J 6 bases; bases outside gene matches: 0. The CDR3 sequence: CASDRGHEKLFF. In DNA form, the CDR3 reads TGTGCCAGCGACAGGGGGCATGAAAAACTGTTTTTT.

The V gene is TRBV19, the J gene TRBJ1-6, with 10 bases fitting TRBD1. The V gene end was trimmed by 5 bases and the J gene end by 3 bases; junction bases not matched to a gene: 4. Germline lookup yields CDR1 LNHDA and CDR2 SQIVND (reference sequence). This CDR3 spans 16 amino acids. The CDR3 sequence is CASSQRTGGYNSPLHF. In nucleotides, the CDR3 is TGTGCCAGTAGTCAAAGGACAGGGGGCTATAATTCACCCCTCCACTTT.

This chain links TRBV9 with TRBJ2-1; D unresolved. Trimming pared 4 bases from V and 5 bases from J, leaving 13 bases between. CDR1 is SGDLS, CDR2 YYNGEE, per germline. The CDR3 runs 14 residues. CDR3 loop: CASSLYTWDNEQFF. The CDR3 DNA sequence: TGTGCCAGCAGCCTTTACACCTGGGACAATGAGCAGTTCTTC.

The rearrangement links TRBV2 to TRBJ2-7, with D possibly being TRBD1 (5 bases). The CDR3 consists of 12 residues. Germline V gives CDR1 SNHLY, CDR2 FYNNEI. The V end was cut by 5 bases, the J end by 13 bases, with 18 bases between. The CDR3: CASSIPRGRDYF. CDR3 nucleotides: TGTGCCAGCAGTATACCAAGGGGCAGGGATTACTTC.

The rearrangement joins TRBV6-6 to TRBJ2-1; 8 nucleotides line up with TRBD2. This CDR3 has 14 amino acids. J lost 1 base, V lost 7 bases, and 3 bases had no gene match. The germline V gene has CDR1 MNHNY and CDR2 SVGAGI (reference sequence). In nucleotides, the CDR3 is TGTGCCAGCAAGGCGGGGGGTTCCTACAATGAGCAGTTCTTC. Amino acid sequence: CASKAGGSYNEQFF.

In its sample, this clone was seen once. V gene TRBV7-9 combines with J gene TRBJ2-7, with D possibly TRBD1 on 6 matching bases. The CDR3 consists of 15 residues. V was pared by 4 bases and J by 0 bases, with 13 bases between. CDR1 and CDR2 from the germline V gene are SEHNR and FQNEAQ (reference sequence). CDR3 in amino acids: CASSSTTGSSYEQYF. The CDR3 DNA is TGTGCCAGCAGCTCTACGACAGGATCCTCCTACGAGCAGTACTTC.

This clone showed up just a few times. This chain joins TRBV6-1 and TRBJ1-6; TRBD1 might be the D (5 bases). The V and J ends lost 8 bases and 14 bases respectively, with 19 bases between them. CDR3 length equals 13 residues. Germline V gene lookup returns CDR1 MNHNS and CDR2 SASEGT. Here the CDR3 DNA reads TGTGCCAGCGGCAGGGTGTACGGGGTGGCCCTCCACTTT. Amino acids: CASGRVYGVALHF.